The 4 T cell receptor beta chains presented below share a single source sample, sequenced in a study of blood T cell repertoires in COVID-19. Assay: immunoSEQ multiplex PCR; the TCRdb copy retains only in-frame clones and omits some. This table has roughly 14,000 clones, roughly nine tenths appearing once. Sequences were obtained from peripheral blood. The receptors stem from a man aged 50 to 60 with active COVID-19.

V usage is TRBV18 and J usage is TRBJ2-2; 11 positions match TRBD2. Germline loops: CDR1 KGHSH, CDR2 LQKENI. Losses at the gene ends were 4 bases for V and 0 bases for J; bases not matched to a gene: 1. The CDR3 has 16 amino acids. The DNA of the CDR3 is TGTGCCAGCTCACGACTAGCGGGACCGAACACCGGGGAGCTGTTTTTT. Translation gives CASSRLAGPNTGELFF.

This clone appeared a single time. The CDR3 DNA is TGTGCCAGCAGACTCCGGGGGTCGAACACCGGGGAGCTGTTTTTT. Encoded protein: CASRLRGSNTGELFF. The V and J genes are TRBV27 and TRBJ2-2; weak D call: TRBD2 (6 bases). V was shortened by 6 bases and J by 0 bases, with 11 bases between the two germline ends. The V gene's germline CDR1 is MNHEY and CDR2 SMNVEV (reference sequence). The CDR3 covers 15 residues.

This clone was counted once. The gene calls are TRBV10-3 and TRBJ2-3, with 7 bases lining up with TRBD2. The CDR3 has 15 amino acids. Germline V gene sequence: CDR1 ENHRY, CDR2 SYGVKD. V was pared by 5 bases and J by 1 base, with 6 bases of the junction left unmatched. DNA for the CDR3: TGTGCCATCAGTATGGGGGGGGGTGGCACAGATACGCAGTATTTT. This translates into CAISMGGGGTDTQYF.

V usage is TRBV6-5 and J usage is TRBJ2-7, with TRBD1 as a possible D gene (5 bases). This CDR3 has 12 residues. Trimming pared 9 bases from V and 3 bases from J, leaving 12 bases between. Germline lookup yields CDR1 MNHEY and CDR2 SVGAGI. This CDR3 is CASAQGYYEQYF. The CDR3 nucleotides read TGTGCCAGTGCTCAGGGATACTACGAGCAGTACTTC.